This T cell receptor (beta chain) is from a study of low-dose radiotherapy and immunotherapy resistance in tumors. Across the whole study: With fractions of 0.5 Gy given every 2 weeks, Cohort 1 accumulated a total of 6.5 Gy. Cyclophosphamide was given intravenously at 200 mg/m2 every two weeks, and each dose came one day before radiation and immunotherapy. Once cycle 1 day 1 began, patients took oral aspirin 300 mg daily for four cycles.

Time point in this sample: before trial treatment. This clonotype was seen repeatedly, ten times or more. There are 17 residues in the CDR3. Germline CDR1 MNHEY, CDR2 SVGEGT. V shed 3 bases, J shed 3 bases, and the junction held 3 bases outside the gene matches. TRAV- and TRBV-specific primers, spanning alpha and beta chains, primed first-strand cDNA. Both a constant-region primer and a V-primer adapter served to amplify TCRs across roughly 20 PCR cycles. Amplifying the isolated mRNA was done by in vitro transcription. TCRdb reanalysed the reads using MiXCR and keeps one entry per CDR3 protein. The profile covers under 90,000 distinct CDR3 sequences, with roughly a sixth appearing a single time and 2.8% taken by the ten largest.

Sample: PBMCs, taken before treatment. V is TRBV6-2 or TRBV6-3 and J is TRBJ2-4; 15 positions agree with TRBD2. The receptor's source is a male donor with prostate cancer. The chain's CDR3 is CASSYGTSGGYKNIQYF. In nucleotides, the CDR3 is TGTGCCAGCAGTTATGGGACTAGCGGGGGGTACAAAAACATTCAGTACTTC.